Presented here are 31 T cell receptor beta chains from one specimen sequenced in a study of technical replicates of blood from several donors. TCRdb's copy holds only in-frame clones and misses some; the assay was immunoSEQ multiplex PCR. The sample has more than 11,000 clones; 84% are singletons. The specimen sequenced was PBMCs. The receptors derive from a human donor in good health.

This clone was found once. The rearrangement links TRBV2 to TRBJ1-1; 9 nucleotides line up with TRBD1. The CDR3 totals 13 residues. Germline CDR1 and CDR2: SNHLY and FYNNEI. V was pared by 5 bases and J by 5 bases, with 3 bases of the junction left unmatched. CDR3 protein: CASSLGTGTEAFF. In DNA form, the CDR3 reads TGTGCCAGCAGTCTCGGGACAGGGACTGAAGCTTTCTTT.

This chain joins TRBV25-1 and TRBJ2-1; 13 bases agree with TRBD2. Germline V CDR1 and CDR2: MGHDK, SYGVNS. The V and J ends lost 7 bases and 6 bases, in that order; junction bases with no gene match: 6. The CDR3 covers 15 residues. CDR3 DNA: TGTGCCAGCACCCCAGGACTAGCGGGAGTCAATGAGCAGTTCTTC. Translated: CASTPGLAGVNEQFF.

This chain connects TRBV28 to TRBJ2-5; 7 bases fit TRBD2. This CDR3 is built from 15 residues. The ends lost 3 bases at V and 3 bases at J; junction bases unmatched: 7. The germline CDR1 and CDR2 sequences are MDHEN and SYDVKM. CDR3 nucleotide sequence: TGTGCCAGCAGTTTGAGCAGGCGGGAGAAAGAGACCCAGTACTTC. It specifies CASSLSRREKETQYF. The entire variable domain, with the rest obtained from reference TRBV28 and TRBJ2-5, is as follows: DVKVTQSSRYLVKRTGEKVFLECVQDMDHENMFWYRQDPGLGLRLIYFSYDVKMKEKGDIPEGYSVSREKKERFSLILESASTNQTSMYLCASSLSRREKETQYFGPGTRLLVL.

This chain uses TRBV6-1 with TRBJ1-1; the D is unclear. This CDR3 contains 16 residues. The germline gives CDR1 MNHNS, CDR2 SASEGT. Trimming removed 0 bases at V and 3 bases at J, with 14 bases between. The CDR3 sequence: CASSEAPSRRYTEAFF. CDR3 nucleotides: TGTGCCAGCAGTGAAGCCCCATCGAGGCGGTACACTGAAGCTTTCTTT.

The chain couples TRBV4-2 to TRBJ2-1; 10 bases align to TRBD2. Germline values: CDR1 LGHNA, CDR2 YNFKEQ. The CDR3 sequence is 20 residues long. V trimming: 4 bases; J trimming: 0 bases; junction bases outside the gene matches: 15. The CDR3 DNA follows: TGTGCCAGCAGCCGAGACCTTAGCGGGAGGACCACGAGCTCCTACAATGAGCAGTTCTTC. Translation gives CASSRDLSGRTTSSYNEQFF.

This clone showed up just once. For the CDR3, the DNA is TGTGCCAGCAGCGTAGCCGGACTGGGTACCTACGAGCAGTACTTC. Translating it yields CASSVAGLGTYEQYF. This rearrangement joins TRBV9 to TRBJ2-7, with D perhaps matching TRBD2 (5 bases). This CDR3 has 15 residues. Per germline, CDR1 SGDLS and CDR2 YYNGEE. V was clipped by 0 bases and J by 2 bases, with 12 bases between them.

This clone turned up a few times. V usage is TRBV30 and J usage is TRBJ1-1; D call uncertain. The CDR3 is made up of 14 amino acids. The germline CDR1 and CDR2 sequences are GTSNPN and SVGIG (reference sequence). Trimming took 2 bases from V and 4 from J, leaving 14 bases between them. This CDR3 reads CAWSFRTLGTEAFF. The CDR3 region has the DNA TGTGCCTGGAGTTTCAGGACTCTGGGCACTGAAGCTTTCTTT.

This chain connects TRBV7-9 to TRBJ1-2; 10 bases map to TRBD1. V lost 5 bases to trimming and J lost 6 bases; unmatched junction nucleotides: 6. The CDR3 covers 14 residues. Germline values: CDR1 SEHNR, CDR2 FQNEAQ (reference sequence). In DNA form, the CDR3 reads TGTGCCAGCAGCCTCCCGGGACAGGGGAATGGCTACACCTTC. It is translated as CASSLPGQGNGYTF.

The chain combines TRBV11-2 with TRBJ2-1; 11 positions agree with TRBD2. This CDR3 has 16 amino acids. CDR1 and CDR2 (germline): SGHAT, FQNNGV. Trimming took 4 bases from V and 5 from J; bases not matched to a gene: 7. The DNA for the CDR3 is TGTGCCAGCAGCTATACTAGCGGGAGCCCCAACAATGAGCAGTTCTTC. Protein sequence: CASSYTSGSPNNEQFF. Looking up the rest from reference TRBV11-2 and TRBJ2-1 gives the full variable domain: EAGVAQSPRYKIIEKRQSVAFWCNPISGHATLYWYQQILGQGPKLLIQFQNNGVVDDSQLPKDRFSAERLKGVDSTLKIQPAKLEDSAVYLCASSYTSGSPNNEQFFGPGTRLTVL.

The CDR3 loop is CASSGARKNTEAFF. The CDR3 DNA follows: TGTGCCAGCAGTGGGGCCAGGAAGAACACTGAAGCTTTCTTT. The chain couples TRBV2 to TRBJ1-1; unclear D gene. The CDR3 spans 14 residues. V was cut by 4 bases and J by 1 base, with 10 bases left in between. CDR1 and CDR2 (germline): SNHLY, FYNNEI. The full variable domain, completed using reference TRBV2 and TRBJ1-1, is EPEVTQTPSHQVTQMGQEVILRCVPISNHLYFYWYRQILGQKVEFLVSFYNNEISEKSEIFDDQFSVERPDGSNFTLKIRSTKLEDSAMYFCASSGARKNTEAFFGQGTRLTVV.

This clone was observed a handful of times. This chain links TRBV6-1 with TRBJ2-1, with 16 bases lining up with TRBD2. V was pared by 0 bases and J by 8 bases, with 13 bases of the junction left unmatched. The CDR3 sequence is 20 residues long. Germline V gene sequence: CDR1 MNHNS, CDR2 SASEGT. Here the CDR3 reads CASSEALRGTSGRAGDEQFF. The CDR3, as DNA: TGTGCCAGCAGTGAAGCGCTTCGCGGGACTAGCGGGAGGGCCGGGGATGAGCAGTTCTTC.

The rearrangement links TRBV2 to TRBJ2-7, with D tentatively TRBD2 (7 bases). This CDR3 contains 17 residues. CDR1 SNHLY and CDR2 FYNNEI come from the germline V gene. With 6 bases removed from V and 4 bases from J, the gap between germline ends came to 25 bases. The CDR3 region has the DNA TGTGCCAGCAGCTACCCGGCCCGGGGGAGGGGGGAGTACGAGCAGTACTTC. Translating gives CASSYPARGRGEYEQYF.

V gene TRBV28 combines with J gene TRBJ2-7; the D gene is possibly TRBD1 (6 bases). The CDR3 loop spans 13 amino acids. With 7 bases removed from V and 2 bases from J, the gap between germline ends came to 12 bases. Germline values: CDR1 MDHEN, CDR2 SYDVKM. CDR3 residues: CASTPGQTYEQYF. The CDR3 DNA sequence: TGTGCCAGCACTCCTGGACAGACCTACGAGCAGTACTTC.

V and J are TRBV5-1 and TRBJ2-7; D is perhaps TRBD2 (6 bases). Deletions cut 2 bases from V and 6 bases from J, with 24 bases between. Germline CDR1 and CDR2: SGHRS and YFSETQ. This CDR3 comprises 17 residues. CDR3 in amino acids: CASSLGLRELSYFEQYF. In nucleotides, the CDR3 is TGCGCCAGCAGCTTAGGGCTGCGGGAACTTTCCTACTTCGAGCAGTACTTC.

The chain uses TRBV6-1 and TRBJ2-3; D remains unclear. V gave up 4 bases and J gave up 7 bases, with 9 bases separating them. The CDR3 contains 12 residues. Germline V gene sequence: CDR1 MNHNS, CDR2 SASEGT. Written as DNA, the CDR3 is TGTGCCAGCAGTGGGAGCAGTTATACGCAGTATTTT. This gives the protein CASSGSSYTQYF.

The V gene is TRBV5-1, the J gene TRBJ2-7; tentative D call: TRBD2 (5 bases). V was trimmed by 6 bases and J by 0 bases, leaving 10 bases between them. The CDR3 is 13 residues long. Germline lookup yields CDR1 SGHRS and CDR2 YFSETQ. Here the CDR3 DNA reads TGCGCCAGCACCGAGGGAAGCTCCTACGAGCAGTACTTC. This gives the protein CASTEGSSYEQYF.

V gene TRBV18 combines with J gene TRBJ2-6, with 7 bases matching TRBD1. This CDR3 region has 15 residues. CDR1 is KGHSH and CDR2 is LQKENI in the germline V gene. Germline trimming cut 2 bases from V and 2 bases from J; bases unmatched to any gene: 0. CDR3 sequence: CASSPDRAGANVLTF. CDR3 bases: TGTGCCAGCTCACCAGACAGGGCTGGGGCCAACGTCCTGACTTTC.

This clone came up once. The chain employs TRBV7-9 and TRBJ2-7, with a tentative D call TRBD1 (6 bases). Germline CDR1 is SEHNR and CDR2 is FQNEAQ (reference sequence). This CDR3 contains 15 residues. Trimming left V 4 bases short and J 2 bases short, with 15 bases between. The CDR3 DNA follows: TGTGCCAGCAGCTCTGGGACACGGAGGACCTACGAGCAGTACTTC. Encoded protein: CASSSGTRRTYEQYF.

The CDR3 DNA reads as TGTGCCAGCAGCCAACTCGGGGTAGCGGGCACAGATACGCAGTATTTT. Its protein product is CASSQLGVAGTDTQYF. This chain uses TRBV4-2 with TRBJ2-3, with a weak D call TRBD2 (6 bases). Trimming shortened V by 2 bases and J by 1 base, and 13 bases separated the two germline ends. Germline CDR1 LGHNA, CDR2 YNFKEQ. This CDR3 has 16 amino acids.

The rearrangement joins TRBV6-1 to TRBJ2-7, with 7 bases identical to TRBD2. The CDR3 covers 13 residues. The ends lost 8 bases at V and 2 bases at J; junction bases unmatched: 6. Germline-derived CDR1 and CDR2 are MNHNS and SASEGT. The CDR3 protein is CASGRESTYEQYF. The CDR3 coding sequence is TGTGCCAGCGGGCGGGAGTCGACCTACGAGCAGTACTTC.

In its sample, this clone was seen a few times. The gene calls are TRBV6-4 and TRBJ1-5, with a weak D call TRBD1 (6 bases). V lost 4 bases and J lost 1, with 11 bases in between. The germline V gene has CDR1 MRHNA and CDR2 SNTAGT. The CDR3 is 15 amino acids. The CDR3 DNA follows: TGTGCCAGCAGTGGCTACAGGGCGAGCAATCAGCCCCAGCATTTT. Translated, it gives CASSGYRASNQPQHF.

This clone was recorded only once. CDR3 loop: CASSGQGTGETQYF. CDR3 sequence (DNA): TGTGCCAGCAGTGGACAGGGAACAGGAGAGACCCAGTACTTC. The V gene is TRBV2, the J gene TRBJ2-5, with 7 positions matching TRBD1. Germline V lookup: CDR1 SNHLY, CDR2 FYNNEI. This CDR3 contains 14 residues. The V gene end was trimmed by 4 bases and the J gene end by 4 bases; junction bases not matched to a gene: 6.

The chain has TRBV28 and TRBJ1-2, with 10 bases that match TRBD1. V trimming: 5 bases; J trimming: 2 bases; junction bases outside the gene matches: 8. Germline V gene lookup returns CDR1 MDHEN and CDR2 SYDVKM. The CDR3 consists of 16 residues. The CDR3 protein is CASSGQGVVSNYGYTF. For the CDR3, the DNA is TGTGCCAGCAGTGGACAGGGGGTGGTTTCGAACTATGGCTACACCTTC.

This chain uses TRBV5-1 with TRBJ2-2; TRBD1 is a possible D gene (6 bases). The CDR3 spans 16 residues. Germline CDR1 is SGHRS and CDR2 is YFSETQ. V shed 3 bases and J shed 2 bases, with 14 bases lying between them. The CDR3 DNA follows: TGCGCCAGCAGCTGGGGCGCCGGGACAAACACCGGGGAGCTGTTTTTT. It is translated as CASSWGAGTNTGELFF. Drawing the rest from reference TRBV5-1 and TRBJ2-2, the complete variable domain is KAGVTQTPRYLIKTRGQQVTLSCSPISGHRSVSWYQQTPGQGLQFLFEYFSETQRNKGNFPGRFSGRQFSNSRSEMNVSTLELGDSALYLCASSWGAGTNTGELFFGEGSRLTVL.

The rearrangement links TRBV5-1 to TRBJ2-3; 9 bases are shared with TRBD1. CDR1 and CDR2 (germline): SGHRS, YFSETQ. V lost 5 bases to trimming and J lost 3 bases; unmatched junction nucleotides: 7. The CDR3 is made up of 15 amino acids. CDR3 loop: CASRLTGTGTDTQYF. The CDR3 coding sequence is TGCGCCAGCAGGCTCACCGGGACAGGGACAGATACGCAGTATTTT. The variable domain in full, completed from reference TRBV5-1 and TRBJ2-3, reads KAGVTQTPRYLIKTRGQQVTLSCSPISGHRSVSWYQQTPGQGLQFLFEYFSETQRNKGNFPGRFSGRQFSNSRSEMNVSTLELGDSALYLCASRLTGTGTDTQYFGPGTRLTVL.

The V call is TRBV20-1, the J call TRBJ2-1, with D possibly being TRBD2 (6 bases). This CDR3 contains 11 residues. With 5 bases removed from V and 7 bases from J, the gap between germline ends came to 9 bases. Germline V gives CDR1 DFQATT, CDR2 SNEGSKA (reference sequence). The CDR3: CSAYGLNEQFF. The CDR3 nucleotides are TGCAGTGCTTATGGACTAAATGAGCAGTTCTTC.

This chain uses TRBV6-1 with TRBJ2-2; the match to TRBD1 covers 8 bases. V shed 8 bases and J 3 bases; nucleotides not matched to a gene: 5. From germline, CDR1 is MNHNS and CDR2 SASEGT. This CDR3 contains 14 residues. CDR3 in amino acids: CASEGQGHTGELFF. The DNA for the CDR3 is TGTGCCAGCGAAGGACAGGGACACACCGGGGAGCTGTTTTTT.

The CDR3 DNA reads TGTGCCAGCAGCTTGGGGACAGGGGCCTTCTACGAGCAGTACTTC. It specifies CASSLGTGAFYEQYF. This chain links TRBV5-6 with TRBJ2-7, with 9 bases identical to TRBD1. The CDR3 extends over 15 amino acids. With V trimmed by 0 bases and J by 3 bases, 4 bases remained unmatched. CDR1 is SGHDT and CDR2 is YYEEEE in the germline V gene. Drawing the rest from reference TRBV5-6 and TRBJ2-7, the complete variable domain is DAGVTQSPTHLIKTRGQQVTLRCSPKSGHDTVSWYQQALGQGPQFIFQYYEEEERQRGNFPDRFSGHQFPNYSSELNVNALLLGDSALYLCASSLGTGAFYEQYFGPGTRLTVT.

The rearrangement links TRBV2 to TRBJ2-5, with D uncertain. Per the germline V gene, CDR1 is SNHLY and CDR2 is FYNNEI. The V gene lost 8 bases and the J gene lost 5 bases, with 9 bases spanning the gap. The CDR3 runs to 11 residues. The CDR3 region is CASALLETQYF. The CDR3 nucleotides are TGTGCCAGCGCACTCCTGGAGACCCAGTACTTC.

The chain combines TRBV4-1 with TRBJ2-7; 11 bases line up with TRBD2. Trimming took 1 base from V and 5 from J; bases not matched to a gene: 4. This CDR3 spans 15 amino acids. From germline, CDR1 is MGHRA and CDR2 YSYEKL. CDR3 residues: CASSQGLAGGNEQYF. Here the CDR3 DNA reads TGCGCCAGCAGCCAAGGGCTAGCGGGAGGTAACGAGCAGTACTTC.

This clone was detected only a few times. The chain is built from TRBV9 and TRBJ1-1, with D perhaps TRBD1 (5 bases). Between the trimmed V and J ends, which lost 2 bases and 1 base, there was a span of 9 bases. CDR1 and CDR2 (germline): SGDLS, YYNGEE. The CDR3 covers 14 residues. CDR3 coding DNA: TGTGCCAGCAGCGTCGTTCAGGGGAACACTGAAGCTTTCTTT. Translation: CASSVVQGNTEAFF.